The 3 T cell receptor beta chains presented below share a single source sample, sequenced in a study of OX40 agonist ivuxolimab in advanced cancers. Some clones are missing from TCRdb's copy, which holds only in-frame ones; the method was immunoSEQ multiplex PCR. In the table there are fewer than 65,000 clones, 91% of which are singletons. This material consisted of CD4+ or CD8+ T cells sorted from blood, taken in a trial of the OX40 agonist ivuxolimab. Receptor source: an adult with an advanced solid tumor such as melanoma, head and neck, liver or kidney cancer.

The DNA of the CDR3 is TGCGCCAGCAGCCTACGACTGACACTTTACAATGAGCAGTTCTTC. Residues: CASSLRLTLYNEQFF. The rearrangement uses TRBV4-1 and TRBJ2-1; no firm D call. V was clipped by 4 bases and J by 4 bases, with 14 bases between them. Germline V gives CDR1 MGHRA, CDR2 YSYEKL. CDR3 length: 15 residues.

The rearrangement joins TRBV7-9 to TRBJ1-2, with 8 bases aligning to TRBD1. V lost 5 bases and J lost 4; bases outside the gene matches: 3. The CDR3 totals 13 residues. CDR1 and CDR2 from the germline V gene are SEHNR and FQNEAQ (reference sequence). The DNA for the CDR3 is TGTGCCAGCAGCATGGACAGGGCCTATGGCTACACCTTC. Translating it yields CASSMDRAYGYTF.

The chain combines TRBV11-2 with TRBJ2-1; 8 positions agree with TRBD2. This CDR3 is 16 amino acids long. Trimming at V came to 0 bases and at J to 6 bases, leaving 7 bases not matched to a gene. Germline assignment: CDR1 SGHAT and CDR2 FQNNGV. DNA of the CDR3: TGTGCCAGCAGCTTAGATTTAGTCGGGGGGGCCAATGAGCAGTTCTTC. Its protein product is CASSLDLVGGANEQFF.